This TCR beta chain is drawn from a study of T cell repertoires in cytomegalovirus infection. At the level of the study: It was the public TCR beta signatures that indicated both CMV infection and matching HLA type. Study conclusions and caveats: There were HLA-C-restricted CMV-specific TCR beta clonotypes dominating the ex vivo response.

TCRdb called the reads again in MiXCR, with one record for every CDR3 protein. The sample lists approximately 500,000 distinct CDR3 sequences, about 11% seen once, with about 10% in the top ten. Trimming cost V 4 bases and J 3 bases, with 19 bases left between them. CDR3 size: 17 residues. The V gene's germline CDR1 is MNHNS and CDR2 SASEGT. Ten or more counts support this clonotype. No antigen is known for it. The chain joins TRBV6-1 to TRBJ1-5; maybe TRBD1 (5 bases). Input material: PBMCs. This TCR was sampled from a human donor in good health (CMV status not recorded). Some clones in this sample may be carry-over from other donors' samples. The CDR3 reads CASSARDGGWVNQPQHF. The CDR3 DNA sequence: TGTGCCAGCAGTGCCCGGGACGGAGGATGGGTCAATCAGCCCCAGCATTTT.